Ten or more counts support the clone carrying this T cell receptor (beta chain). What it recognizes is unknown. The data stem from a study of CD8 T cells in ankylosing spondylitis. Overall study results and limits: Seven to nine highly homologous variants formed a TCR beta motif that appeared characteristic of ankylosing spondylitis blood. Significant enrichment of disease-linked clones was reported in matched ankylosing spondylitis synovial fluid.

The ends lost 3 bases at V and 9 bases at J; junction bases unmatched: 3. Germline V gene sequence: CDR1 SEHNR, CDR2 FQNEAQ (reference sequence). There are 13 residues in the CDR3. MiXCR, run by TCRdb on the 5' RACE reads, gives a single entry per CDR3 protein. The repertoire consists of roughly 490,000 distinct CDR3 sequences, with about 5.4% occurring once and the leading ten covering 3.5%. The chain uses TRBV7-9 and TRBJ2-1; 9 nucleotides match TRBD2. This receptor was taken from a male donor with ankylosing spondylitis. Sequencing was carried out using blood, either unsorted or a sorted T cell fraction (not recorded which). DNA for the CDR3: TGTGCCAGCAGCTTCGGACTAGCGTTTGAGCAGTTCTTC. Translated: CASSFGLAFEQFF.